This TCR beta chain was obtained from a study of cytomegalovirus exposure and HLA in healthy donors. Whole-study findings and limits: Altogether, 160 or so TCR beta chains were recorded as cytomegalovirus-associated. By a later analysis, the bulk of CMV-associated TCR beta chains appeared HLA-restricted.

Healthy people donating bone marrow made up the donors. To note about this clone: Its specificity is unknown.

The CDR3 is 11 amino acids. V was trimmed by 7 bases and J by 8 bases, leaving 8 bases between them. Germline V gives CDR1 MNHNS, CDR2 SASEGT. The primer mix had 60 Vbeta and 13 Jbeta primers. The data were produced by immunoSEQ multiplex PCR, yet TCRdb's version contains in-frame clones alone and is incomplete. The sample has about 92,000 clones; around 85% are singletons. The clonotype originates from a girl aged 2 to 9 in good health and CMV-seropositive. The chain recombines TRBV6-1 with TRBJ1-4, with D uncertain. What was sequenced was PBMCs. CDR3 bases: TGTGCCAGCAAAGCGGTGGAAAAACTGTTTTTT. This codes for CASKAVEKLFF.